These T cell receptor beta chains were read from a single sample in a study of response to subunit inactivated influenza vaccine. MiXCR, run by TCRdb on the RT-PCR reads, gives a single entry per CDR3 protein. The data hold roughly 620,000 distinct CDR3 sequences, with 11% observed a single time. The sample was also linked to a second study, of T cells expressing NK-cell markers.

The source was PBMCs from blood, collected on the day of vaccination. Receptors were obtained from a middle-aged man who received an inactivated influenza vaccine. CDR3s include the opening cysteine and the closing phenylalanine or tryptophan. Fields, in order: V gene, D gene, clone size, J gene, CDR3 protein, CDR3 DNA. The D gene is left open where the match is weak. Clone sizes are given selectively: once, few, many, or a class where the clone is expanded.

v_call: TRBV7-2
d_call: .
clone_size: .
j_call: TRBJ2-4
cdr3_aa: CASSLGGRGRIQYF
cdr3_nt: TGTGCCAGCAGCTTAGGTGGCAGGGGGAGGATTCAGTACTTC

v_call: TRBV5-6
d_call: .
clone_size: few
j_call: TRBJ2-2
cdr3_aa: CASSNGPLMNTGELFF
cdr3_nt: TGTGCCAGCAGCAACGGGCCCCTTATGAACACCGGGGAGCTGTTTTTT

v_call: TRBV28
d_call: TRBD1
clone_size: .
j_call: TRBJ1-2
cdr3_aa: CASKNPGQGARGYTF
cdr3_nt: TGTGCCAGCAAAAACCCGGGACAGGGGGCGCGTGGCTACACCTTC

v_call: TRBV12-3/TRBV12-4
d_call: .
clone_size: few
j_call: TRBJ2-3
cdr3_aa: CASTQSGPRGSTQYF
cdr3_nt: TGTGCCAGCACCCAATCCGGGCCCAGGGGTAGTACGCAGTATTTT

v_call: TRBV11-1
d_call: .
clone_size: few
j_call: TRBJ2-5
cdr3_aa: CASSPLFAGARSTRTQYF
cdr3_nt: TGTGCCAGCAGTCCCTTATTCGCGGGGGCTCGATCAACTCGGACCCAGTACTTC

v_call: TRBV28
d_call: TRBD1
clone_size: few
j_call: TRBJ2-7
cdr3_aa: CASSSHFGQGTHEQYF
cdr3_nt: TGTGCCAGCAGTTCCCACTTTGGACAGGGTACCCACGAGCAGTACTTC

v_call: TRBV2
d_call: TRBD2
clone_size: .
j_call: TRBJ2-3
cdr3_aa: CASSYLAGGGVHTDTQYF
cdr3_nt: TGTGCCAGCAGTTATCTAGCGGGAGGAGGGGTACACACAGATACGCAGTATTTT

v_call: TRBV6-1
d_call: TRBD1
clone_size: few
j_call: TRBJ1-5
cdr3_aa: CASSPRTGGYQPQHF
cdr3_nt: TGTGCCAGCAGTCCTAGGACAGGGGGCTATCAGCCCCAGCATTTT

v_call: TRBV10-3
d_call: .
clone_size: .
j_call: TRBJ2-3
cdr3_aa: CAISESRLGNTDTQYF
cdr3_nt: TGTGCCATCAGTGAGTCCAGACTGGGAAACACAGATACGCAGTATTTT

v_call: TRBV20-1
d_call: .
clone_size: .
j_call: TRBJ2-7
cdr3_aa: CSARAVAGGEQYF
cdr3_nt: TGCAGTGCTAGAGCGGTGGCGGGCGGCGAGCAGTACTTC

v_call: TRBV4-3
d_call: .
clone_size: few
j_call: TRBJ2-5
cdr3_aa: CASSQDPDSETQYF
cdr3_nt: TGCGCCAGCAGCCAAGATCCGGACAGCGAGACCCAGTACTTC

v_call: TRBV18
d_call: TRBD1
clone_size: .
j_call: TRBJ2-2
cdr3_aa: CASSGDRAAGELFF
cdr3_nt: TGTGCCAGCTCGGGAGACAGGGCGGCCGGGGAGCTGTTTTTT

v_call: TRBV28
d_call: .
clone_size: many
j_call: TRBJ2-7
cdr3_aa: CASGREPYSEPSYEQYF
cdr3_nt: TGTGCCAGCGGACGAGAACCCTACAGCGAACCCTCCTACGAGCAGTACTTC

v_call: TRBV20-1
d_call: .
clone_size: .
j_call: TRBJ2-1
cdr3_aa: CSARDLGAVYNEQFF
cdr3_nt: TGCAGTGCTAGAGATTTGGGTGCGGTTTACAATGAGCAGTTCTTC

v_call: TRBV24-1
d_call: .
clone_size: few
j_call: TRBJ2-5
cdr3_aa: CATSGQGGQETQYF
cdr3_nt: TGTGCCACCAGTGGGCAGGGAGGCCAAGAGACCCAGTACTTC

v_call: TRBV14
d_call: TRBD1
clone_size: few
j_call: TRBJ2-1
cdr3_aa: CASSHGTGTNEQFF
cdr3_nt: TGTGCCAGCAGCCACGGGACAGGGACCAATGAGCAGTTCTTC

v_call: TRBV6-5
d_call: TRBD1
clone_size: few
j_call: TRBJ1-5
cdr3_aa: CASSYSGGQGGGNQPQHF
cdr3_nt: TGTGCCAGCAGTTACTCCGGCGGACAGGGCGGAGGCAATCAGCCCCAGCATTTT

v_call: TRBV15
d_call: .
clone_size: .
j_call: TRBJ1-2
cdr3_aa: CATKATGGYTF
cdr3_nt: TGTGCCACCAAGGCAACGGGTGGCTACACCTTC

v_call: TRBV12-3/TRBV12-4
d_call: .
clone_size: few
j_call: TRBJ2-7
cdr3_aa: CASSLEGPVGYEQYF
cdr3_nt: TGTGCCAGCAGTTTAGAAGGACCTGTGGGCTACGAGCAGTACTTC

v_call: TRBV29-1
d_call: .
clone_size: few
j_call: TRBJ2-3
cdr3_aa: CSVEVMRAQGPDTQYF
cdr3_nt: TGCAGCGTTGAAGTAATGAGGGCTCAGGGCCCAGATACGCAGTATTTT

v_call: TRBV28
d_call: .
clone_size: many
j_call: TRBJ1-5
cdr3_aa: CASSSPYSNQPQHF
cdr3_nt: TGTGCCAGCAGTTCCCCCTATAGCAATCAGCCCCAGCATTTT

v_call: TRBV7-2
d_call: .
clone_size: many
j_call: TRBJ1-4
cdr3_aa: CASSPGRGGKLFF
cdr3_nt: TGTGCCAGCAGTCCCGGACGGGGAGGGAAACTGTTTTTT

v_call: TRBV5-1
d_call: .
clone_size: few
j_call: TRBJ2-1
cdr3_aa: CASSPVIGEQFF
cdr3_nt: TGCGCCAGCAGCCCGGTGATCGGTGAGCAGTTCTTC

v_call: TRBV7-2
d_call: .
clone_size: few
j_call: TRBJ2-1
cdr3_aa: CASSLGLRNYNEQFF
cdr3_nt: TGTGCCAGCAGCTTGGGCCTTCGGAACTACAATGAGCAGTTCTTC

v_call: TRBV28
d_call: TRBD2
clone_size: .
j_call: TRBJ2-1
cdr3_aa: CVSSTRTSGRAEQFF
cdr3_nt: TGTGTCAGCAGTACACGGACTAGCGGGAGGGCGGAGCAGTTCTTC

v_call: TRBV29-1
d_call: .
clone_size: few
j_call: TRBJ2-1
cdr3_aa: CAGLADLSYNEQFF
cdr3_nt: TGCGCCGGCTTGGCAGACCTTTCCTACAATGAGCAGTTCTTC

v_call: TRBV10-3
d_call: TRBD2
clone_size: few
j_call: TRBJ2-5
cdr3_aa: CAISEGKSGRTQETQYF
cdr3_nt: TGTGCCATCAGTGAGGGAAAAAGCGGGAGGACTCAAGAGACCCAGTACTTC

v_call: TRBV5-1
d_call: .
clone_size: many
j_call: TRBJ1-2
cdr3_aa: CASSLRTDNYGYTF
cdr3_nt: TGCGCCAGCAGCCTACGGACAGATAACTATGGCTACACCTTC

v_call: TRBV11-2
d_call: TRBD1
clone_size: .
j_call: TRBJ2-5
cdr3_aa: CASGTDRVGTQYF
cdr3_nt: TGTGCCAGCGGAACAGACAGGGTAGGGACCCAGTACTTC

v_call: TRBV12-3/TRBV12-4
d_call: .
clone_size: few
j_call: TRBJ1-2
cdr3_aa: CASSLGAGTYGYTF
cdr3_nt: TGTGCCAGCAGTTTAGGGGCAGGGACCTATGGCTACACCTTC

v_call: TRBV7-2
d_call: TRBD1
clone_size: few
j_call: TRBJ1-2
cdr3_aa: CASSPRRTGGDGYTF
cdr3_nt: TGTGCCAGCAGCCCTCGAAGGACAGGGGGAGATGGCTACACCTTC

v_call: TRBV5-1
d_call: TRBD2
clone_size: .
j_call: TRBJ2-1
cdr3_aa: CASSAAGATYNEQFF
cdr3_nt: TGCGCCAGCAGCGCAGCGGGAGCAACCTACAATGAGCAGTTCTTC

v_call: TRBV2
d_call: TRBD1
clone_size: few
j_call: TRBJ1-1
cdr3_aa: CASTIYQQGRMNTEAFF
cdr3_nt: TGTGCCAGCACTATATATCAACAGGGGAGGATGAACACTGAAGCTTTCTTT

v_call: TRBV15
d_call: .
clone_size: .
j_call: TRBJ2-5
cdr3_aa: CATSSGLTNRETQYF
cdr3_nt: TGTGCCACCAGCTCAGGGCTGACGAATCGGGAGACCCAGTACTTC

v_call: TRBV4-2
d_call: .
clone_size: few
j_call: TRBJ1-4
cdr3_aa: CASSQNREVSEKLFF
cdr3_nt: TGTGCCAGCAGCCAGAACAGGGAAGTGAGCGAAAAACTGTTTTTT

v_call: TRBV5-1
d_call: .
clone_size: many
j_call: TRBJ1-1
cdr3_aa: CASRHTGTQNTEAFF
cdr3_nt: TGCGCCAGCAGACATACCGGGACCCAGAACACTGAAGCTTTCTTT

v_call: TRBV3-1
d_call: .
clone_size: many
j_call: TRBJ1-3
cdr3_aa: CASSHRGEGGNTIYF
cdr3_nt: TGTGCCAGCAGCCATAGGGGGGAAGGTGGAAACACCATATATTTT

v_call: TRBV11-2
d_call: .
clone_size: many
j_call: TRBJ1-1
cdr3_aa: CASSLEFLATGLRGAFF
cdr3_nt: TGTGCCAGCAGCTTAGAATTTTTGGCTACAGGTCTTCGAGGGGCTTTCTTT

v_call: TRBV5-5
d_call: .
clone_size: few
j_call: TRBJ2-7
cdr3_aa: CASSFRDTGVYEQYF
cdr3_nt: TGTGCCAGCAGCTTCCGGGACACCGGCGTATACGAGCAGTACTTC

v_call: TRBV15
d_call: .
clone_size: few
j_call: TRBJ1-1
cdr3_aa: CATSRDLQGTEAFF
cdr3_nt: TGTGCCACCAGCAGAGATCTCCAGGGCACTGAAGCTTTCTTT

v_call: TRBV6-2/TRBV6-3
d_call: .
clone_size: many
j_call: TRBJ2-3
cdr3_aa: CASRSSTDTQYF
cdr3_nt: TGTGCCAGCAGATCTAGCACAGATACGCAGTATTTT

v_call: TRBV12-3/TRBV12-4
d_call: .
clone_size: few
j_call: TRBJ2-7
cdr3_aa: CASSLRPYEQYF
cdr3_nt: TGTGCCAGCAGTCTTCGTCCCTACGAGCAGTACTTC

v_call: TRBV6-5
d_call: TRBD2
clone_size: few
j_call: TRBJ2-3
cdr3_aa: CASSFSGVSHNTDTQYF
cdr3_nt: TGTGCCAGCAGTTTTAGCGGGGTATCACACAACACAGATACGCAGTATTTT

v_call: TRBV12-3/TRBV12-4
d_call: .
clone_size: few
j_call: TRBJ1-6
cdr3_aa: CASSLAGGSKNSPLHF
cdr3_nt: TGTGCCAGCAGTTTAGCGGGGGGAAGTAAGAATTCACCCCTCCACTTT

v_call: TRBV29-1
d_call: TRBD2
clone_size: .
j_call: TRBJ2-7
cdr3_aa: CSVAHRLAGVEQYF
cdr3_nt: TGCAGCGTTGCCCATAGACTAGCGGGAGTCGAGCAGTACTTC

v_call: TRBV12-3/TRBV12-4
d_call: TRBD1
clone_size: many
j_call: TRBJ1-2
cdr3_aa: CASRRGTAGYTF
cdr3_nt: TGTGCCAGCAGACGTGGGACAGCGGGCTACACCTTC

v_call: TRBV20-1
d_call: .
clone_size: few
j_call: TRBJ2-1
cdr3_aa: CSAIGPYNEQFF
cdr3_nt: TGCAGTGCTATTGGCCCCTACAATGAGCAGTTCTTC

v_call: TRBV6-5
d_call: TRBD2
clone_size: .
j_call: TRBJ2-2
cdr3_aa: CASSWTSGRNTGELFF
cdr3_nt: TGTGCCAGCAGTTGGACTAGCGGGAGGAACACCGGGGAGCTGTTTTTT